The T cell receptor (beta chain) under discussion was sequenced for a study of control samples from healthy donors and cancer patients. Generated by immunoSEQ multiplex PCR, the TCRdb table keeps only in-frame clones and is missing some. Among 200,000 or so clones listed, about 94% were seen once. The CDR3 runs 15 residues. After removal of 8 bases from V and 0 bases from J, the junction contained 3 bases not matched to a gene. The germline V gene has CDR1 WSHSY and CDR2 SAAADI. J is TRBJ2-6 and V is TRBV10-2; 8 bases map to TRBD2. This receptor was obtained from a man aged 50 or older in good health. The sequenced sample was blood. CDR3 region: CASAGGGSGANVLTF. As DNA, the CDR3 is TGCGCCAGCGCCGGGGGGGGCTCTGGGGCCAACGTCCTGACTTTC.